Sequencing of this T cell receptor (beta chain) was carried out in a study of STAT5B mutations in CD4+ large granular lymphocyte leukemia. The protocol was immunoSEQ multiplex PCR, while the TCRdb copy is restricted to in-frame clones and leaves out a portion. The repertoire consists of about 22,000 clones, with 82% occurring once and the leading ten covering around 8.6%. The CDR3 covers 13 residues. The germline CDR1 and CDR2 sequences are KGHSH and LQKENI. Trimming pared 4 bases from V and 8 bases from J, leaving 12 bases between. This sequence originates from a human donor in good health. Input material: CD4+ T cells from blood buffy coats. V usage is TRBV18 and J usage is TRBJ2-1; weak D call: TRBD1 (6 bases). CDR3: CASSRLNRDEQFF. CDR3 DNA: TGTGCCAGCTCACGCCTGAACAGGGATGAGCAGTTCTTC.